The 18 T cell receptor beta chains below come from one sample, sequenced in a study. TCRdb redid the calling of the RT-PCR reads with MiXCR, one entry per CDR3 protein. There are more than 600,000 distinct CDR3 sequences in the sample; approximately 14% occur only once, and 3% to 4.5% lies in the top ten. The material sequenced was memory CD4+ T cells from blood. The receptors derive from a female donor in good health, serving as a healthy control.

This clonotype was seen at least ten times. V gene TRBV24-1 combines with J gene TRBJ2-7, with 8 bases fitting TRBD2. V shed 4 bases and J 2 bases; nucleotides not matched to a gene: 6. Per the germline V gene, CDR1 is KGHDR and CDR2 is SFDVKD. The CDR3 contains 15 residues. The chain's CDR3 is CATSDPGTSTYEQYF. For the CDR3, the DNA is TGTGCCACCAGTGACCCTGGGACTAGTACCTACGAGCAGTACTTC.

At least ten counts were recorded for this clonotype. V usage is TRBV15 and J usage is TRBJ1-1; tentative D call: TRBD1 (5 bases). V lost 2 bases and J lost 1, with 8 bases in between. Germline V gives CDR1 LNHNV, CDR2 YYDKDF (reference sequence). The CDR3 spans 14 residues. The CDR3 sequence is CATSRLGTNTEAFF. As DNA, the CDR3 is TGTGCCACCAGCAGACTAGGGACGAACACTGAAGCTTTCTTT.

Only a few counts were recorded for this clonotype. A much larger clonotype is one base distant, so this may be a read error. The CDR3 is CASTYQETQYF. DNA for the CDR3: TGTGCCAGCACCTACCAAGAGACCCAGTACTTC. This chain connects TRBV6-2 or TRBV6-3 to TRBJ2-5; no firm D call. V lost 7 bases and J lost 0, with 3 bases in between. The CDR3 length is 11 residues. CDR1 is MNHEY, CDR2 SVGEGT, per germline.

This clonotype was detected once. J is TRBJ2-1 and V is TRBV28, with no clear D. Trimming shortened V by 1 base and J by 0 bases, and 10 bases separated the two germline ends. The CDR3 consists of 16 residues. Germline CDR1 reads MDHEN; CDR2 reads SYDVKM. DNA of the CDR3: TGTGCCAGCAGTTTATTCGACCCGGGCTCCTACAATGAGCAGTTCTTC. Its translation: CASSLFDPGSYNEQFF.

There are many counts of this clonotype. The chain combines TRBV12-3 or TRBV12-4 with TRBJ1-1; 9 nucleotides line up with TRBD1. The junction had 5 bases not matched to a gene; V was cut back by 6 bases and J by 6 bases. CDR3 length: 13 amino acids. The CDR3 DNA reads TGTGCCAGCAGCATTAGACAGGGGGCTGAAGCTTTCTTT. Translated, it gives CASSIRQGAEAFF.

This clonotype turned up a few times. The CDR3 is CASSLAAGGVDTQYF. As DNA, the CDR3 is TGTGCCAGCAGCTTAGCGGCGGGGGGGGTAGATACGCAGTATTTT. The V gene is TRBV7-2, the J gene TRBJ2-3; 9 bases are shared with TRBD2. Trimming took 0 bases from V and 5 from J; bases not matched to a gene: 3. The CDR3 has 15 residues. CDR1 is SGHTA, CDR2 FQGNSA, per germline.

Comment on this clonotype: Given a much more abundant clone one base away, this may be a read error. The chain employs TRBV27 and TRBJ2-2; TRBD1 aligns across 11 bases. From germline, CDR1 is MNHEY and CDR2 SMNVEV (reference sequence). The CDR3 loop spans 15 amino acids. V lost 5 bases and J lost 3; bases outside the gene matches: 2. The CDR3 region is CASSPDRGHTGELFF. In DNA form, the CDR3 reads TGTGCCAGCAGTCCGGACAGGGGGCACACCGGGGAGCTGTTTTTT.

This sequence joins TRBV7-9 and TRBJ2-4; D is perhaps TRBD2 (5 bases). The CDR3 length is 16 residues. Trimming removed 5 bases from V and 4 bases from J, with 18 bases in between. CDR1 is SEHNR and CDR2 is FQNEAQ in the germline V gene (reference sequence). CDR3 nucleotides: TGTGCCAGCAGCCCGAGGCGAGGGCCCGCTAAAAACATTCAGTACTTC. Residues: CASSPRRGPAKNIQYF.

This clonotype was picked up a small number of times. The chain has TRBV20-1 and TRBJ2-5, with 8 bases that match TRBD2. The CDR3 extends over 18 amino acids. The V segment lost 0 bases and the J segment 5 bases; nucleotides outside the gene matches: 17. Germline assignment: CDR1 DFQATT and CDR2 SNEGSKA (reference sequence). The CDR3 region is CSARDDVGRAGVRETQYF. For the CDR3, the DNA is TGCAGTGCTAGAGATGATGTCGGGCGAGCGGGAGTAAGGGAGACCCAGTACTTC.

This clonotype was observed a handful of times. The chain combines TRBV5-1 with TRBJ1-1, with D uncertain. V lost 3 bases to trimming and J lost 0 bases, with 21 bases between them. The CDR3 runs to 18 residues. Germline values: CDR1 SGHRS, CDR2 YFSETQ. The CDR3 bases are TGCGCCAGCAGCTCCAGTTCCACCCCATCGGCACTGAACACTGAAGCTTTCTTT. Translated, it gives CASSSSSTPSALNTEAFF.

This clonotype was recorded many times. V usage is TRBV7-2 and J usage is TRBJ2-1; 9 nucleotides agree with TRBD2. The CDR3 runs to 15 residues. J was trimmed by 2 bases and V by 6 bases; bases with no gene match: 5. Germline CDR1 reads SGHTA; CDR2 reads FQGNSA. The CDR3 coding sequence is TGTGCCAGCAGTTCCAGCGGGAGGACCTACAATGAGCAGTTCTTC. Residues: CASSSSGRTYNEQFF.

The sample holds many counts of this clonotype. The chain couples TRBV12-3 or TRBV12-4 to TRBJ2-1; TRBD1 matches at 8 bases. Losses at the gene ends were 5 bases for V and 4 bases for J; bases not matched to a gene: 7. CDR3 length: 15 amino acids. The CDR3, as DNA: TGTGCCAGCAGTCCAGCCGGGACAGGATACAATGAGCAGTTCTTC. Encoded protein: CASSPAGTGYNEQFF.

The CDR3 is CASSLGGATEAFF. CDR3 nucleotides: TGTGCCAGCAGCTTAGGCGGGGCGACTGAAGCTTTCTTT. V usage is TRBV11-2 and J usage is TRBJ1-1; D is perhaps TRBD1 (5 bases). The CDR3 spans 13 residues. Per germline, CDR1 SGHAT and CDR2 FQNNGV. Trimming pared 1 base from V and 5 bases from J, leaving 8 bases between.

The chain uses TRBV5-1 and TRBJ2-3, with 8 bases aligning to TRBD2. This CDR3 has 17 residues. Trimming removed 0 bases from V and 3 bases from J; junction bases left unmatched: 9. Per germline, CDR1 SGHRS and CDR2 YFSETQ. CDR3 nucleotide sequence: TGCGCCAGCAGCTTGGACGGACTAGCTGGCTTTACAGATACGCAGTATTTT. Residues: CASSLDGLAGFTDTQYF.

The rearrangement links TRBV7-9 to TRBJ1-1; TRBD1 matches at 8 bases. This CDR3 comprises 15 residues. Germline V gene sequence: CDR1 SEHNR, CDR2 FQNEAQ (reference sequence). With 6 bases clipped from V and 3 bases from J, the junction kept 9 bases outside the gene matches. For the CDR3, the DNA is TGTGCCAGCAGTCCCCGGACAGGGCAGGACACTGAAGCTTTCTTT. Translation: CASSPRTGQDTEAFF.

This clonotype appeared many times. The genes are TRBV29-1 and TRBJ2-5; the D is unclear. The germline V gene encodes CDR1 SQVTM and CDR2 ANQGSEA. The ends were cut back, 3 bases at V and 3 bases at J, with 8 bases in the middle. CDR3 length: 12 residues. CDR3 sequence reads: CSVELPEETQYF. As DNA, the CDR3 is TGCAGCGTTGAGCTTCCCGAAGAGACCCAGTACTTC.

This clonotype was recorded many times. The gene calls are TRBV10-3 and TRBJ1-6, with a tentative D call TRBD1 (5 bases). This CDR3 contains 16 residues. CDR1 is ENHRY, CDR2 SYGVKD, per germline. The V gene lost 0 bases and the J gene lost 3 bases, with 9 bases spanning the gap. CDR3 nucleotide sequence: TGTGCCATCAGTGAGTCGACGGGACTCTATAATTCACCCCTCCACTTT. Its protein is CAISESTGLYNSPLHF.

This clonotype was detected only a few times. V is TRBV6-1 and J is TRBJ2-1; perhaps D is TRBD1 or TRBD2 (5 bases each). Per germline, CDR1 MNHNS and CDR2 SASEGT. The CDR3 covers 13 residues. The V end lost 6 bases, the J end lost 6 bases, and 12 bases lay between the germline ends. In DNA, the CDR3 is TGTGCCAGCAGCGTGGGACGAAGCAATGAGCAGTTCTTC. Its protein product is CASSVGRSNEQFF.